Below, 24 T cell receptor beta chains from the same sample are listed, as sequenced in a study of OX40 agonist ivuxolimab in advanced cancers. The method was immunoSEQ multiplex PCR; TCRdb's version includes in-frame clones alone and lacks a portion of them. Among about 22,000 clones listed, approximately 84% were seen once. This sample comprised CD4+ or CD8+ T cells sorted from blood, obtained in a trial of the OX40 agonist ivuxolimab. These receptors were obtained from an adult with an advanced solid tumor such as melanoma, head and neck, liver or kidney cancer.

The CDR3 DNA is TGTGCCAGCAGCCAAGGGGTACTAGCCGACGAGCAGTACTTC. Amino acid sequence: CASSQGVLADEQYF. The genes are TRBV4-2 and TRBJ2-7, with D perhaps TRBD2 (6 bases). Germline assignment: CDR1 LGHNA and CDR2 YNFKEQ. V was shortened by 1 base and J by 5 bases, with 12 bases between the two germline ends. CDR3 length: 14 amino acids.

The chain combines TRBV7-8 with TRBJ2-3, with D unclear. Germline V lookup: CDR1 SGHVS, CDR2 FQNEAQ. This CDR3 has 15 amino acids. The ends were cut back, 5 bases at V and 5 bases at J, with 17 bases in the middle. The DNA of the CDR3 is TGTGCCAGCAGCGACCCCCTTGATAAGGGAGATACGCAGTATTTT. Protein: CASSDPLDKGDTQYF.

This clone came up once. This chain links TRBV5-1 with TRBJ2-1; 10 nucleotides align to TRBD2. The CDR3 has 16 residues. Germline trimming cut 0 bases from V and 4 bases from J; bases unmatched to any gene: 4. CDR1 and CDR2 (germline): SGHRS, YFSETQ. As DNA, the CDR3 is TGCGCCAGCAGCTTGGGGCTAGCGGGGGTTTACAATGAGCAGTTCTTC. This encodes CASSLGLAGVYNEQFF.

V and J are TRBV19 and TRBJ1-2, with 11 bases identical to TRBD1. CDR3 size: 16 residues. Germline trimming cut 7 bases from V and 3 bases from J; bases unmatched to any gene: 10. Germline CDR1 is LNHDA and CDR2 is SQIVND (reference sequence). The CDR3 loop reads CASKRTGGAADYGYTF. The CDR3 coding sequence is TGTGCCAGTAAAAGGACAGGGGGCGCGGCGGACTATGGCTACACCTTC.

By its share, this clone is medium-sized. V and J are TRBV10-1 and TRBJ2-1; D is undetermined. This CDR3 spans 13 amino acids. Per germline, CDR1 WNHNN and CDR2 SYGVQD (reference sequence). Trimming removed 5 bases at V and 8 bases at J, with 13 bases between. The CDR3 spells CASSRLPPDEQFF. The CDR3 bases are TGCGCCAGCAGTCGACTGCCCCCCGATGAGCAGTTCTTC.

V gene TRBV4-1 combines with J gene TRBJ2-1, with TRBD2 identical over 7 bases. CDR3 length: 14 amino acids. Germline CDR1 is MGHRA and CDR2 is YSYEKL. Germline trimming cut 2 bases from V and 8 bases from J; bases unmatched to any gene: 6. The CDR3 loop reads CASSQMSGAHEQFF. The CDR3 nucleotides are TGCGCCAGCAGCCAAATGAGCGGGGCCCATGAGCAGTTCTTC.

This clone was seen once. The chain carries TRBV7-6 and TRBJ1-2; 11 bases align to TRBD1. From germline, CDR1 is SGHVS and CDR2 FNYEAQ. The V segment lost 5 bases and the J segment 5 bases; nucleotides outside the gene matches: 4. The CDR3 is 14 residues long. This CDR3 is CASSPGQGDYGYTF. The CDR3 region has the DNA TGTGCCAGCAGCCCGGGACAGGGGGATTATGGCTACACCTTC.

The chain couples TRBV28 to TRBJ1-1; 10 positions agree with TRBD1. Germline V gene sequence: CDR1 MDHEN, CDR2 SYDVKM. Trimming at V came to 3 bases and at J to 5 bases, leaving 3 bases not matched to a gene. The CDR3 extends over 14 amino acids. The CDR3 coding sequence is TGTGCCAGCAGTTTGGGACAGGGGAGGACTGAAGCTTTCTTT. The encoded protein is CASSLGQGRTEAFF.

The rearrangement uses TRBV4-3 and TRBJ2-7; tentative D call: TRBD1 (5 bases). The CDR3 is 13 amino acids. Per the germline V gene, CDR1 is LGHNA and CDR2 is YSLEER. V lost 4 bases and J 3 bases, leaving 10 bases between the germline ends. CDR3 in DNA: TGCGCCAGCAGCCGGACAACTAACTACGAGCAGTACTTC. Its translation is CASSRTTNYEQYF.

The rearrangement links TRBV5-4 to TRBJ2-3; no clear D gene. Germline loops: CDR1 SGHNT, CDR2 YYREEE (reference sequence). The CDR3 is made up of 12 amino acids. V was cut by 4 bases and J by 3 bases, with 6 bases left in between. The CDR3 coding sequence is TGTGCCAGCAGCGGGCAGACAGATACGCAGTATTTT. Translating it yields CASSGQTDTQYF.

The J gene is TRBJ1-2, the V gene TRBV27; 7 nucleotides match TRBD1. The V gene end was trimmed by 10 bases and the J gene end by 5 bases; junction bases not matched to a gene: 16. CDR1 and CDR2 from the germline V gene are MNHEY and SMNVEV (reference sequence). The CDR3 runs to 15 residues. The DNA for the CDR3 is TGTGCCACCCTGGGGGACAGTCGGGCCTTTTATGGCTACACCTTC. This gives the protein CATLGDSRAFYGYTF.

CDR3 DNA: TGTGCCAGCAGCCAAGGGACAGGATCAGAAGCTTTCTTT. Translation: CASSQGTGSEAFF. V usage is TRBV4-2 and J usage is TRBJ1-1, with 7 bases that match TRBD1. This CDR3 spans 13 amino acids. In germline, CDR1 is LGHNA, CDR2 YNFKEQ. The J segment lost 8 bases and the V segment lost 1 base, leaving 4 bases of the junction unmatched.

The chain uses TRBV11-2 and TRBJ2-1, with 8 bases lining up with TRBD2. Per the germline V gene, CDR1 is SGHAT and CDR2 is FQNNGV. Trimming took 1 base from V and 10 from J; bases not matched to a gene: 3. CDR3 length: 13 residues. The CDR3 DNA is TGTGCCAGCAGCTTAGCCGGGGGGGACGAGCAGTTCTTC. Protein sequence: CASSLAGGDEQFF.

The gene calls are TRBV11-2 and TRBJ2-7; D could derive from TRBD1 or TRBD2 (5 bases each). Germline V gene lookup returns CDR1 SGHAT and CDR2 FQNNGV. The CDR3 has 15 residues. Deletions cut 5 bases from V and 0 bases from J, with 14 bases between. CDR3 DNA: TGTGCCAGCAGCCCTTCCGGGGCACCCTCCTACGAGCAGTACTTC. It translates to CASSPSGAPSYEQYF.

This chain joins TRBV4-1 and TRBJ1-5, with unresolved D. The CDR3 length is 16 residues. Germline CDR1 MGHRA, CDR2 YSYEKL. Trimming shortened V by 0 bases and J by 0 bases, and 9 bases separated the two germline ends. The CDR3 spells CASSQEVPYSNQPQHF. The CDR3 region has the DNA TGCGCCAGCAGCCAAGAGGTTCCGTATAGCAATCAGCCCCAGCATTTT.

The CDR3 loop reads CASSGVGAYEQYF. In DNA form, the CDR3 reads TGTGCCAGCAGTGGGGTAGGGGCCTACGAGCAGTACTTC. The V and J genes are TRBV25-1 and TRBJ2-7, with D possibly TRBD1 on 5 matching bases. Trimming removed 4 bases from V and 2 bases from J, with 9 bases in between. Germline CDR1 MGHDK, CDR2 SYGVNS. The CDR3 spans 13 residues.

The CDR3 loop reads CASVGGASQYEQYF. DNA of the CDR3: TGTGCCAGCGTCGGCGGGGCCAGCCAATACGAGCAGTACTTC. The gene calls are TRBV2 and TRBJ2-7, with a weak D call TRBD2 (6 bases). Trimming left V 8 bases short and J 4 bases short, with 18 bases between. The germline V gene encodes CDR1 SNHLY and CDR2 FYNNEI. The CDR3 loop spans 14 amino acids.

This chain links TRBV19 with TRBJ2-1; TRBD1 agrees at 9 bases. The CDR3 extends over 18 amino acids. CDR1 and CDR2 from the germline V gene are LNHDA and SQIVND (reference sequence). The ends lost 5 bases at V and 7 bases at J; junction bases unmatched: 18. In DNA, the CDR3 is TGTGCCAGTAGTGGGACCCACACCGGGACAGGGACTTGGAATGAGCAGTTCTTC. Encoded protein: CASSGTHTGTGTWNEQFF.

The genes are TRBV10-1 and TRBJ2-1; 7 bases align to TRBD2. The V segment lost 4 bases and the J segment 3 bases; nucleotides outside the gene matches: 6. Germline V CDR1 and CDR2: WNHNN, SYGVQD (reference sequence). CDR3 length: 15 residues. The CDR3 DNA follows: TGCGCCAGCAGTGCGGGAGGATCGGTCTACAATGAGCAGTTCTTC. This sequence encodes CASSAGGSVYNEQFF.

This rearrangement joins TRBV7-9 to TRBJ2-7; D may be TRBD2 (8 bases). The germline V and J ends were trimmed by 0 bases and 2 bases, with 17 bases remaining between them. Germline lookup yields CDR1 SEHNR and CDR2 FQNEAQ (reference sequence). This CDR3 region has 17 residues. The CDR3 DNA reads as TGTGCCAGCAGCTTAGCCGGGAGGGGGCGAGTACCCTACGAGCAGTACTTC. It translates to CASSLAGRGRVPYEQYF. Full variable domain (rest looked up from reference TRBV7-9 and TRBJ2-7): DTGVSQNPRHKITKRGQNVTFRCDPISEHNRLYWYRQTLGQGPEFLTYFQNEAQLEKSRLLSDRFSAERPKGSFSTLEIQRTEQGDSAMYLCASSLAGRGRVPYEQYFGPGTRLTVT.

V usage is TRBV27 and J usage is TRBJ2-7, with 8 bases that match TRBD2. Looked up from germline, CDR1 is MNHEY and CDR2 is SMNVEV (reference sequence). J was trimmed by 1 base and V by 4 bases; bases with no gene match: 6. The CDR3 covers 15 residues. The CDR3 loop is CASSWGGGGSYEQYF. The CDR3 DNA is TGTGCCAGCAGTTGGGGAGGCGGGGGGTCCTACGAGCAGTACTTC.

This clone was seen many times. The genes are TRBV9 and TRBJ2-7, with 10 bases identical to TRBD2. Per the germline V gene, CDR1 is SGDLS and CDR2 is YYNGEE. J was trimmed by 2 bases and V by 0 bases; bases with no gene match: 2. The CDR3 consists of 15 residues. The CDR3 nucleotides read TGTGCCAGCAGCGTAGGAAGCGGGGGGGCCTACGAGCAGTACTTC. Translation gives CASSVGSGGAYEQYF.

This chain uses TRBV4-3 with TRBJ2-1; 12 nucleotides match TRBD2. Germline-derived CDR1 and CDR2 are LGHNA and YSLEER. The CDR3 consists of 16 residues. The V and J ends lost 0 bases and 7 bases, in that order; junction bases with no gene match: 4. The CDR3 here is CASSQEPSGGANEQFF. CDR3 DNA: TGCGCCAGCAGCCAAGAGCCTAGCGGGGGGGCGAATGAGCAGTTCTTC.

V usage is TRBV15 and J usage is TRBJ2-3, with TRBD2 matching over 8 bases. This CDR3 spans 19 amino acids. CDR1 and CDR2 from the germline V gene are LNHNV and YYDKDF (reference sequence). After removal of 1 base from V and 0 bases from J, the junction contained 12 bases not matched to a gene. The CDR3 bases are TGTGCCACCAGCAGAGTGCCAGCGGGGGCCATATCTAGCACAGATACGCAGTATTTT. Its protein is CATSRVPAGAISSTDTQYF.